The present T cell receptor beta chain was sequenced within a study of T cell responses to AZD1222 COVID-19 vaccine. Study context: Pooled samples include second doses given at about 4 or 12 weeks. Regarding the study as a whole: Donors were chiefly white British, with a greater number of females, and clonal diversity was perhaps underestimated. Two AZD1222 doses significantly raised spike-specific TCR breadth and depth over controls. The reported proportion of spike-specific TCRs targeting unmutated variant regions was nearly half.

From germline, CDR1 is LNHDA and CDR2 SQIVND (reference sequence). CDR3 length: 15 residues. V shed 10 bases and J 2 bases; nucleotides not matched to a gene: 11. TCRdb's table, derived via immunoSEQ multiplex PCR, lists solely in-frame clones and lacks some. There are fewer than 110,000 clones in the sample; 91% occur only once, and under 60% lies in the top ten. With respect to this clone: The antigen is undetermined.

V is TRBV19 and J is TRBJ1-5; 7 positions agree with TRBD1. The specimen was peripheral blood, collected on day 0 of AZD1222 vaccination. The clonotype comes from an adult in good health. CDR3 sequence (DNA): TGTGCCACCCAAAGGGGCAGGGGGGGCAATCAGCCCCAGCATTTT. Protein: CATQRGRGGNQPQHF.